The following is a T cell receptor beta chain sequence with its context. Its antigen remains unidentified. CDR1 and CDR2 from the germline V gene are SGHVS and FQNEAQ. The V and J ends lost 2 bases and 4 bases respectively, with 14 bases between them. The CDR3 is made up of 15 amino acids. Noted time point: recipient sample about 28 days before transplant, after cytoreduction. Samples: about 28 days before transplant, then days 30, 100 and 180 after. The data originate from a study of T cell clonotyping in hematopoietic cell transplantation. Overall study results and limits: At the given depth, recipient repertoires were over 97% de novo clonotypes.

The assay was immunoSEQ multiplex PCR, and TCRdb's table has in-frame clones only and misses some. There are tens of thousands of clones in the sample; 95% occur only once, and about 1.5% lies in the top ten. This receptor was taken from a man aged 35-49 years with chronic myeloid leukemia. Some clones in this sample may be carry-over from other donors' samples. The chain couples TRBV7-8 to TRBJ1-2; D is perhaps TRBD1 (5 bases). This sample comprised peripheral blood mononuclear cells, obtained before stem cell transplant. CDR3 region: CASSLTAGQGYGYTF. The DNA for the CDR3 is TGTGCCAGCAGCTTAACGGCAGGGCAGGGCTATGGCTACACCTTC.